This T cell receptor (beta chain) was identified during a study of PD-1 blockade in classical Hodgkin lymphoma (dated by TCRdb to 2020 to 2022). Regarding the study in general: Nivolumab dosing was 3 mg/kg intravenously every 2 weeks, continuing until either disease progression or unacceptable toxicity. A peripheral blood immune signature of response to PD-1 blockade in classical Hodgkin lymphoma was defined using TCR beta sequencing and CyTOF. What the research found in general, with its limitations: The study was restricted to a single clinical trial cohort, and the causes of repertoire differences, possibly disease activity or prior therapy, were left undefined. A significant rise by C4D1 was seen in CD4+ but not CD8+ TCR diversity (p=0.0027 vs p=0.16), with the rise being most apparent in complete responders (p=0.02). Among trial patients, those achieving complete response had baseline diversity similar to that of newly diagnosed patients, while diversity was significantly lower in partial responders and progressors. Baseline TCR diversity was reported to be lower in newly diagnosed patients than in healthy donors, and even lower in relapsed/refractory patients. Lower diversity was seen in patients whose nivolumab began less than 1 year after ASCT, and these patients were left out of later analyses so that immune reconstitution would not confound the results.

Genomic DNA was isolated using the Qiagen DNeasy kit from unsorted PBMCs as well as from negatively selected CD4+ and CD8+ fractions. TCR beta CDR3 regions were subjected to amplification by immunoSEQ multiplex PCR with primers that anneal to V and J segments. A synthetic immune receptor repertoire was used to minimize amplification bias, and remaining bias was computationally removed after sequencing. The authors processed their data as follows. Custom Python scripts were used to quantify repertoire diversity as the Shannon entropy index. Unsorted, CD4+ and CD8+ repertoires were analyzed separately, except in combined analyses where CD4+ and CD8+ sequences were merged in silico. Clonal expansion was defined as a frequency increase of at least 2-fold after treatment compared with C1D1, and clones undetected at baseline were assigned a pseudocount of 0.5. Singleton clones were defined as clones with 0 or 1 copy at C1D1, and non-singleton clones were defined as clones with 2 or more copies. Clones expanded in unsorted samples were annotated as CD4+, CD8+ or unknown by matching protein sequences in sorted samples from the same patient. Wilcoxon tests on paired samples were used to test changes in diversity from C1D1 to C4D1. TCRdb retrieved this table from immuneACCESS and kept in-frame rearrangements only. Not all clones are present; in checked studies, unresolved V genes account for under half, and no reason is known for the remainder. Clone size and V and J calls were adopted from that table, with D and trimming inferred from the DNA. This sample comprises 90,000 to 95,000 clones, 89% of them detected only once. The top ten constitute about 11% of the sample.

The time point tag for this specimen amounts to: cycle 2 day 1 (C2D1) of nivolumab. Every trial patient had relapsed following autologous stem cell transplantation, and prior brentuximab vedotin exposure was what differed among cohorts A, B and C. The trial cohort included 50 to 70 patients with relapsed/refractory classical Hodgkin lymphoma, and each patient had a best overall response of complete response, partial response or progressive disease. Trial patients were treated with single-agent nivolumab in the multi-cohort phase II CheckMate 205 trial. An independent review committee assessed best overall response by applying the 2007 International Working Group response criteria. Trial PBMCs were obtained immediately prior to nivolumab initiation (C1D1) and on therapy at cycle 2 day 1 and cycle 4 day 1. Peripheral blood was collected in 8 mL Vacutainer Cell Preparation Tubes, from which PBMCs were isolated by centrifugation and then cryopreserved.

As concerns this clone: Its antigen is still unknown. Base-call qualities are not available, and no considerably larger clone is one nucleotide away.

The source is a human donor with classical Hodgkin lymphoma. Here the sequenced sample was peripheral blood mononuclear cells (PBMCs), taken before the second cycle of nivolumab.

Here the CDR3 is given as CASSLEGWGTTERNSPLHF. The bases read TGTGCCAGCAGCTTAGAGGGGTGGGGCACAACCGAACGTAATTCACCCCTCCACTTT. The chain uses TRBV7-8 and TRBJ1-6, with TRBD1 tentatively as D gene (5 bases match). The germline V gene yields SGHVS for CDR1 and FQNEAQ for CDR2. V and J are truncated by 1 base and 6 bases respectively, leaving an intervening sequence of 22 bases. Spanning cysteine to phenylalanine, the CDR3 consists of 19 amino acids. Only CDR3 DNA remains: 57 bases, in frame from the first base.